These 12 T cell receptor beta chains were all obtained from the same sample, sequenced in a study of T cells in Graves' hyperthyroidism and ophthalmopathy. Authors of the study amplified TCR beta CDR3 regions from RNA transcripts. First-round RT-PCR targeting the TCR CDR3 was performed with the HTBI primer set. TCRdb fed the multiplex PCR reads into MiXCR, producing one record per CDR3 protein. The table records over 500,000 distinct CDR3 sequences, 40% to 55% of them present only once. The sample comprised peripheral blood or thyroid tissue (not recorded which). These TCRs come from an adult woman with Graves' disease, either hyperthyroidism or ophthalmopathy (not recorded which).

The V call is TRBV7-3, the J call TRBJ2-3, with 8 positions matching TRBD1. Germline values: CDR1 SGHTA, CDR2 FQGTGA. This CDR3 comprises 16 residues. J was trimmed by 3 bases and V by 5 bases; bases with no gene match: 10. The chain's CDR3 is CASSASGGAGTDTQYF. DNA of the CDR3: TGTGCCAGCAGCGCCTCAGGGGGCGCGGGGACAGATACGCAGTATTTT.

The chain couples TRBV2 to TRBJ2-7; no firm D call. CDR1 SNHLY and CDR2 FYNNEI come from the germline V gene. The V end was cut by 4 bases, the J end by 1 base, with 8 bases between. CDR3 length equals 13 residues. This chain's CDR3 is CASSVSWSYEQYF. The CDR3 DNA is TGTGCCAGCAGTGTCAGCTGGTCCTACGAGCAGTACTTC. Combining the CDR3 with reference TRBV2 and TRBJ2-7 gives the whole variable domain EPEVTQTPSHQVTQMGQEVILRCVPISNHLYFYWYRQILGQKVEFLVSFYNNEISEKSEIFDDQFSVERPDGSNFTLKIRSTKLEDSAMYFCASSVSWSYEQYFGPGTRLTVT.

This clonotype was seen a handful of times. The chain employs TRBV15 and TRBJ2-2, with D maybe TRBD2 (5 bases). In germline, CDR1 is LNHNV, CDR2 YYDKDF (reference sequence). This CDR3 comprises 15 residues. V was cut by 2 bases and J by 2 bases, with 9 bases left in between. Written as DNA, the CDR3 is TGTGCCACCAGCAGACTAGCTTACAACACCGGGGAGCTGTTTTTT. Translated: CATSRLAYNTGELFF. The full variable domain, its missing parts supplied by reference TRBV15 and TRBJ2-2, is DAMVIQNPRYQVTQFGKPVTLSCSQTLNHNVMYWYQQKSSQAPKLLFHYYDKDFNNEADTPDNFQSRRPNTSFCFLDIRSPGLGDTAMYLCATSRLAYNTGELFFGEGSRLTVL.

Details on this clonotype: One end of the junction varies from germline; a read error may be responsible. The chain carries TRBV7-9 and TRBJ1-1; D gene uncertain. The CDR3 spans 14 residues. CDR1 SEHNR and CDR2 FQNEAQ come from the germline V gene (reference sequence). CDR3 nucleotides: TGTACCAGCAGCTTGGTAAGATTTGACACTGAAGCTTTCTTT. Translating gives CTSSLVRFDTEAFF.

The chain carries TRBV29-1 and TRBJ1-4; 8 positions match TRBD1. This CDR3 comprises 14 residues. The germline V gene has CDR1 SQVTM and CDR2 ANQGSEA. The CDR3 sequence is CAHGTGLNQGKLFF. The CDR3 DNA follows: TGCGCCCATGGGACAGGCCTTAATCAGGGAAAACTGTTTTTT.

The chain carries TRBV25-1 and TRBJ1-5; no clear D gene. Germline values: CDR1 MGHDK, CDR2 SYGVNS. CDR3 size: 18 residues. The V and J ends lost 5 bases and 2 bases respectively, with 22 bases between them. CDR3 sequence (DNA): TGTGCCAGCAGTTCCCCGCAGCCCATCGTACGTGGCAATCAGCCCCAGCATTTT. Its translation is CASSSPQPIVRGNQPQHF.

This chain connects TRBV9 to TRBJ1-1; D remains ambiguous. V was clipped by 0 bases and J by 4 bases, with 10 bases between them. CDR3 length equals 14 residues. Germline V CDR1 and CDR2: SGDLS, YYNGEE. CDR3 DNA: TGTGCCAGCAGCGTAGGAGGCCTGGGCACTGAAGCTTTCTTT. As protein: CASSVGGLGTEAFF.

This clonotype was recorded at least ten times. V and J are TRBV20-1 and TRBJ2-5, with TRBD2 matching 11 bases. This CDR3 is 16 amino acids long. Looked up from germline, CDR1 is DFQATT and CDR2 is SNEGSKA (reference sequence). Trimming took 2 bases from V and 5 from J; bases not matched to a gene: 10. CDR3 loop: CSARPKLAGAGETQYF. The CDR3 DNA reads as TGCAGTGCTAGACCCAAACTAGCGGGAGCGGGGGAGACCCAGTACTTC.

The rearrangement joins TRBV5-6 to TRBJ2-5; D is tentatively TRBD1 or TRBD2 (5 bases each). The germline V and J ends were trimmed by 7 bases and 5 bases, with 18 bases remaining between them. The CDR3 runs to 14 residues. CDR1 and CDR2 from the germline V gene are SGHDT and YYEEEE. The CDR3: CASGDPGPGETQYF. The CDR3 DNA reads as TGTGCCAGCGGCGACCCGGGACCTGGGGAGACCCAGTACTTC.

The chain joins TRBV10-1 to TRBJ2-7; D not resolved. The length of the CDR3 is 12 residues. Germline V gene sequence: CDR1 WNHNN, CDR2 SYGVQD (reference sequence). The germline V and J ends were trimmed by 6 bases and 5 bases, with 11 bases remaining between them. The DNA for the CDR3 is TGCGCCAGCAGCCCTAACGACCACGAGCAGTACTTC. Its translation: CASSPNDHEQYF.

With regard to this clonotype: An end of the junction does not agree with germline; a read error may underlie this. This chain uses TRBV20-1 with TRBJ2-6; D is tentatively TRBD1 or TRBD2 (5 bases each). The length of the CDR3 is 12 residues. CDR1 is DFQATT and CDR2 is SNEGSKA in the germline V gene (reference sequence). The CDR3 DNA reads as TGCAGTGCTGGGAGACGAGGGACCACTGAAGCTTTC. It yields the protein CSAGRRGTTEAF.

The chain couples TRBV28 to TRBJ1-1; D is ambiguous. Germline CDR1 and CDR2: MDHEN and SYDVKM. Trimming removed 5 bases at V and 4 bases at J, with 11 bases between. The CDR3 has 13 residues. In DNA, the CDR3 is TGTGCCAGCAGTCCGTTGGCGCGCACTGAAGCTTTCTTT. It specifies CASSPLARTEAFF.